This T cell receptor beta chain was recovered during a study of blood T cell repertoires in COVID-19. Looking at the study overall: COVID-19 samples from acute and convalescent phases originated in the United States, Italy and Spain. PBMCs, B-cell-depleted T cells, or T cells were the source of the cDNA or gDNA that made up the material.

Per the authors' pipeline: Amplification of reference gene primers was used by the study to estimate nucleated cell counts. Repertoires were generated with immunoSEQ multiplex PCR, while TCRdb's copy carries only in-frame clones and drops some. V and J calls and clone size are those listed in that table; D and trimming were worked out from the DNA. The sample consists of about 190,000 clones, roughly 85% of them appearing once. This clone was seen only a few times. V was cut by 0 bases and J by 4 bases, with 19 bases left in between. Germline V gives CDR1 LNHNV, CDR2 YYDKDF (reference sequence). This CDR3 has 17 residues.

The chain combines TRBV15 with TRBJ2-7, with a possible D match to TRBD1 (5 bases). Sequenced: peripheral blood. This TCR came from a man aged 55-75 years with active or convalescent COVID-19. The CDR3 protein is CATSRDRGTGRVYEQYF. The CDR3 DNA is TGTGCCACCAGCAGAGATCGCGGTACAGGCCGCGTTTACGAGCAGTACTTC.